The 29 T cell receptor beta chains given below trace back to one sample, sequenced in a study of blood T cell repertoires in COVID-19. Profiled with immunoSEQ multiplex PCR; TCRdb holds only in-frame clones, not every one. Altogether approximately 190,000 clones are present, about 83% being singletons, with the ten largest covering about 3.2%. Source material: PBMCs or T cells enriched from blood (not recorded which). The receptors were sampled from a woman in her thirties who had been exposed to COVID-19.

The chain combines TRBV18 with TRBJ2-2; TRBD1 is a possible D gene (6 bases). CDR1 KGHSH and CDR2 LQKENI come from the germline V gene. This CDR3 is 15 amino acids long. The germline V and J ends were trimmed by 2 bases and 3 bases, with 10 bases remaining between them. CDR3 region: CASSPAGVDTGELFF. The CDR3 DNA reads TGTGCCAGCTCACCAGCAGGGGTTGACACCGGGGAGCTGTTTTTT.

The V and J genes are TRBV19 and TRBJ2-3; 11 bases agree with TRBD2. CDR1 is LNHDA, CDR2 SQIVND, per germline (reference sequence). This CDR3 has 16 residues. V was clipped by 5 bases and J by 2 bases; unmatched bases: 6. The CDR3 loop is CASSSRTSGFTDTQYF. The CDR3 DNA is TGTGCCAGTAGTTCCCGGACTAGCGGGTTCACAGATACGCAGTATTTT.

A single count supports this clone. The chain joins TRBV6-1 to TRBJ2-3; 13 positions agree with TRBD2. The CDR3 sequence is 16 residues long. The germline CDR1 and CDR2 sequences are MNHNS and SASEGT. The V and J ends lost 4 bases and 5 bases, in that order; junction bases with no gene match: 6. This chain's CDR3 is CASSVTSGGLRDTQYF. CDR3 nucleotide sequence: TGTGCCAGCAGTGTGACTAGCGGGGGGTTGAGAGATACGCAGTATTTT.

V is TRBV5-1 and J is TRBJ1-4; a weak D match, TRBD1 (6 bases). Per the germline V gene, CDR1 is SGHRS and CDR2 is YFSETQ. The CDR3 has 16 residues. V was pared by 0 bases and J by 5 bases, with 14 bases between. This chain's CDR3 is CASSLAYSDRNEKLFF. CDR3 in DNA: TGCGCCAGCAGCTTGGCCTACTCGGACAGAAATGAAAAACTGTTTTTT.

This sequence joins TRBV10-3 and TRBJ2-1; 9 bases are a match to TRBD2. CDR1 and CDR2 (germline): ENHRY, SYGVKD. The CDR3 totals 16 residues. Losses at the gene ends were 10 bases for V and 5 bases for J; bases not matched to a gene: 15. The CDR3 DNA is TGTGCCACCCTTCCGTCACTAGCGGGCCTTCACAATGAGCAGTTCTTC. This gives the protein CATLPSLAGLHNEQFF.

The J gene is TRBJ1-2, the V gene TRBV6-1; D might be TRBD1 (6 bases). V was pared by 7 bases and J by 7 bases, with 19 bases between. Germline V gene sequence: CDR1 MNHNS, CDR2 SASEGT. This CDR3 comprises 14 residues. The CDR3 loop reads CASTSQGAVGGYTF. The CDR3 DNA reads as TGTGCCAGCACCTCACAGGGTGCGGTAGGTGGCTACACCTTC.

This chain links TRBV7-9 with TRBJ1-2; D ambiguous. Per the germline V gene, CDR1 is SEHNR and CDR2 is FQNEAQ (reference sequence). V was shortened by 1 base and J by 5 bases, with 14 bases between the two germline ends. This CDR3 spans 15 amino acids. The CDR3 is CASSLGAVPGYGYTF. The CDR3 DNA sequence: TGTGCCAGCAGCTTAGGAGCTGTACCGGGGTATGGCTACACCTTC.

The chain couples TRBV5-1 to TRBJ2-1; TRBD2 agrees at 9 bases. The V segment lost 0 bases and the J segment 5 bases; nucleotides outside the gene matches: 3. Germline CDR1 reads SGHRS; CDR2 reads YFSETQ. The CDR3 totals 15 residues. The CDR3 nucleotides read TGCGCCAGCAGCTTGGGCGGGGGGGCGGACAATGAGCAGTTCTTC. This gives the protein CASSLGGGADNEQFF. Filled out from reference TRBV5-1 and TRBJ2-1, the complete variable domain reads KAGVTQTPRYLIKTRGQQVTLSCSPISGHRSVSWYQQTPGQGLQFLFEYFSETQRNKGNFPGRFSGRQFSNSRSEMNVSTLELGDSALYLCASSLGGGADNEQFFGPGTRLTVL.

The CDR3 spells CASSRDTYSGNTIYF. The CDR3 DNA reads TGTGCCAGCAGCCGGGACACCTACTCTGGAAACACCATATATTTT. This chain connects TRBV5-6 to TRBJ1-3; TRBD1 is a possible D gene (6 bases). V was shortened by 4 bases and J by 0 bases, with 11 bases between the two germline ends. The CDR3 totals 15 residues. Germline CDR1 and CDR2: SGHDT and YYEEEE. Together with reference TRBV5-6 and TRBJ1-3, the CDR3 gives the full variable domain: DAGVTQSPTHLIKTRGQQVTLRCSPKSGHDTVSWYQQALGQGPQFIFQYYEEEERQRGNFPDRFSGHQFPNYSSELNVNALLLGDSALYLCASSRDTYSGNTIYFGEGSWLTVV.

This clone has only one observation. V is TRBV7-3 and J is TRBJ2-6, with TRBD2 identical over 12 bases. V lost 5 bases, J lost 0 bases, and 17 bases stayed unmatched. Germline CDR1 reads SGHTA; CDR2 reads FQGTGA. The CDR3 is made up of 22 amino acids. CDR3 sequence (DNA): TGTGCCAGCAGCCCGCGAGCGTTGACTAGCGGGGGTACCCCCTCTGGGGCCAACGTCCTGACTTTC. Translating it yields CASSPRALTSGGTPSGANVLTF.

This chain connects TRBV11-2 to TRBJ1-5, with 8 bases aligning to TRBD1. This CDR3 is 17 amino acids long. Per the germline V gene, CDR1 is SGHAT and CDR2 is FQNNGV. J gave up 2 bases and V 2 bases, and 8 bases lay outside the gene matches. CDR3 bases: TGTGCCAGCAGCTTACGTATTACAGGGGGAGGCAATCAGCCCCAGCATTTT. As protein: CASSLRITGGGNQPQHF.

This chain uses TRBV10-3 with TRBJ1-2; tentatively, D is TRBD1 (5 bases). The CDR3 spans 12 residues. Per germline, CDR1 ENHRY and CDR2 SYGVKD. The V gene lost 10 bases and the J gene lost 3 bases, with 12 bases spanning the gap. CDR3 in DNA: TGTGCCACCAGGGCGGGGGACTATGGCTACACCTTC. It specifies CATRAGDYGYTF.

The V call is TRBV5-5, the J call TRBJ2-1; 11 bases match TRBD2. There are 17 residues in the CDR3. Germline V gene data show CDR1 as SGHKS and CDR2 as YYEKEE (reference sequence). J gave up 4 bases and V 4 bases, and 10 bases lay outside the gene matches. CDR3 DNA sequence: TGTGCCAGCAGCCCTGATCTACTAGCGGGGGCTTACAATGAGCAGTTCTTC. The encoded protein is CASSPDLLAGAYNEQFF. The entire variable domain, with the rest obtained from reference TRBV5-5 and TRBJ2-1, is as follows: DAGVTQSPTHLIKTRGQQVTLRCSPISGHKSVSWYQQVLGQGPQFIFQYYEKEERGRGNFPDRFSARQFPNYSSELNVNALLLGDSALYLCASSPDLLAGAYNEQFFGPGTRLTVL.

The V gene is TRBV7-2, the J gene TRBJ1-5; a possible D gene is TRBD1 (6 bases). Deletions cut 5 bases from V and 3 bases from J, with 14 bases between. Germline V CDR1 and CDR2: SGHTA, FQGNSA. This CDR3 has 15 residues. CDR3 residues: CASSPQDSPNQPQHF. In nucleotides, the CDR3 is TGTGCCAGCAGCCCACAGGACAGCCCCAATCAGCCCCAGCATTTT. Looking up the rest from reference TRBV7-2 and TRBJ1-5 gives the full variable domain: GAGVSQSPSNKVTEKGKDVELRCDPISGHTALYWYRQSLGQGLEFLIYFQGNSAPDKSGLPSDRFSAERTGGSVSTLTIQRTQQEDSAVYLCASSPQDSPNQPQHFGDGTRLSIL.

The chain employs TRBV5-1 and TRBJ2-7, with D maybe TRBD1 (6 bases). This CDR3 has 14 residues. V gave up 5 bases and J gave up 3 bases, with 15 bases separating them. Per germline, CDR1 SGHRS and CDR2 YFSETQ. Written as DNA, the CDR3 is TGCGCCAGCAGGAGAGGGGACAATAACTACGAGCAGTACTTC. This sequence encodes CASRRGDNNYEQYF.

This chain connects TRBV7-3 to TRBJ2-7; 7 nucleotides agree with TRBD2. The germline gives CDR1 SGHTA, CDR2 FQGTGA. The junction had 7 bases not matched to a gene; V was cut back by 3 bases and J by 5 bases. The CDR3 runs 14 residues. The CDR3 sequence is CASSLLAGEDEQYF. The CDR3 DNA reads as TGTGCCAGCAGCTTGTTGGCGGGGGAAGACGAGCAGTACTTC.

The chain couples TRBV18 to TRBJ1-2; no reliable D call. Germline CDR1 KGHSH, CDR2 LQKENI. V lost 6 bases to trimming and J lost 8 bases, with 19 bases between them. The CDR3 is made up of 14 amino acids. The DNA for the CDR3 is TGTGCCAGCTCGCCGACGACGGGATTAGGAGGCTACACCTTC. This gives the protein CASSPTTGLGGYTF.

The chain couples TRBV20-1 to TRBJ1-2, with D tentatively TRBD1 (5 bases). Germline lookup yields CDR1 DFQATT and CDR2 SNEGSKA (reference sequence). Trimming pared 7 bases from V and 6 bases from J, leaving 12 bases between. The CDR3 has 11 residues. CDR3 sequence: CSGKGMDGYTF. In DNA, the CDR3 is TGCAGTGGTAAGGGGATGGATGGCTACACCTTC.

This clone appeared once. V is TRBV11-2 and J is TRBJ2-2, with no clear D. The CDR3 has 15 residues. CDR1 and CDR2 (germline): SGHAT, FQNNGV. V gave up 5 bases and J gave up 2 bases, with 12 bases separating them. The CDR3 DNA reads TGTGCCAGCAGCCCCGACTGGATAAACACCGGGGAGCTGTTTTTT. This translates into CASSPDWINTGELFF.

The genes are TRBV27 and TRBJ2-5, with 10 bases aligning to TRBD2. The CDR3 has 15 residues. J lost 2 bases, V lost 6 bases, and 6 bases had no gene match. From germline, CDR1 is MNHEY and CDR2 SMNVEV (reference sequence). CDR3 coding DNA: TGTGCCAGCAGGTGGACTAGCGGCCTTCAAGAGACCCAGTACTTC. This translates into CASRWTSGLQETQYF.

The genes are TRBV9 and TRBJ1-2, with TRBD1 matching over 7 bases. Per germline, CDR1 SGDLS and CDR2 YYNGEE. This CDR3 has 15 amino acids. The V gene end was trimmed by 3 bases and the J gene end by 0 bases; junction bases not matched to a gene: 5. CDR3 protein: CASSASGQTNYGYTF. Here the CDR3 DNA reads TGTGCCAGCAGCGCGTCGGGACAGACTAACTATGGCTACACCTTC.

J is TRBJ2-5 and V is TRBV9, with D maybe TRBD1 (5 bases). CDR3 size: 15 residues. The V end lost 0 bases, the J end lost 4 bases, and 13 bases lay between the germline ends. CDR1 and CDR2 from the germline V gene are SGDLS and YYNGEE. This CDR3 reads CASSVGQGNGETQYF. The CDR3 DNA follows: TGTGCCAGCAGCGTAGGGCAGGGTAACGGAGAGACCCAGTACTTC.

Written as DNA, the CDR3 is TGTGCCAGCAGTGCCGGGACAGGCTATGGCTACACCTTC. Protein: CASSAGTGYGYTF. The V and J genes are TRBV2 and TRBJ1-2, with TRBD1 matching 8 bases. Looked up from germline, CDR1 is SNHLY and CDR2 is FYNNEI. Trimming took 4 bases from V and 4 from J; bases not matched to a gene: 2. The CDR3 totals 13 residues.

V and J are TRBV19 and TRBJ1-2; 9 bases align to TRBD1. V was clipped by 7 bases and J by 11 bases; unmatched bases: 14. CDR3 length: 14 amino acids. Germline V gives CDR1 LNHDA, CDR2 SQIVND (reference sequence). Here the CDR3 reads CASTTGGSRNKYTF. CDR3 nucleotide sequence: TGTGCCAGTACTACAGGGGGCTCGAGAAACAAATACACCTTC. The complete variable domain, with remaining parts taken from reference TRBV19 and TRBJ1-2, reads DGGITQSPKYLFRKEGQNVTLSCEQNLNHDAMYWYRQDPGQGLRLIYYSQIVNDFQKGDIAEGYSVSREKKESFPLTVTSAQKNPTAFYLCASTTGGSRNKYTFGSGTRLTVV.

The CDR3 region has the DNA TGTGCCATCAGTGACTCCAGCCAGGGCGGCTATGGCTACACCTTC. Translated: CAISDSSQGGYGYTF. The chain links TRBV10-3 to TRBJ1-2; D perhaps matches TRBD1 (5 bases). With 3 bases removed from V and 4 bases from J, the gap between germline ends came to 15 bases. Germline CDR1 reads ENHRY; CDR2 reads SYGVKD. The CDR3 covers 15 residues.

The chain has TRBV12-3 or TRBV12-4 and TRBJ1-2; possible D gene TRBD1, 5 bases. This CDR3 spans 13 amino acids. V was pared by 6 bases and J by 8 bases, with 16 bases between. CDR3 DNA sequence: TGTGCCAGCAGACCGGACAACGGAGGGGGCTACACCTTC. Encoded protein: CASRPDNGGGYTF.

The CDR3 here is CASSRTVYNSPLHF. The CDR3 nucleotides read TGTGCCAGCAGTCGGACAGTCTATAATTCACCCCTCCACTTT. The rearrangement links TRBV6-5 to TRBJ1-6; perhaps TRBD1 as D (6 bases). Per germline, CDR1 MNHEY and CDR2 SVGAGI. The germline V and J ends were trimmed by 5 bases and 3 bases, with 8 bases remaining between them. This CDR3 is 14 amino acids long.

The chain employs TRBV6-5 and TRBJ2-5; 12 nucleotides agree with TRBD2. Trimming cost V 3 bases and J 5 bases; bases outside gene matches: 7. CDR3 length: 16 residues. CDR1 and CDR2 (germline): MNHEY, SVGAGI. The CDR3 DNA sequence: TGTGCCAGCAGTTATGGTCTAGCGGGGGGGTTGGAGACCCAGTACTTC. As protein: CASSYGLAGGLETQYF.

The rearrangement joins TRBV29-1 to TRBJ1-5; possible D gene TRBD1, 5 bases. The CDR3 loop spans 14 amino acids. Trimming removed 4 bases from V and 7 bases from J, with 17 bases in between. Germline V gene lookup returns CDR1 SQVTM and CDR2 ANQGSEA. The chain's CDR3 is CSVAVGRRGQPQHF. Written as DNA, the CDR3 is TGCAGCGTTGCCGTTGGGCGGAGGGGACAGCCCCAGCATTTT.